The 20 T cell receptor beta chains listed next were all sequenced from one sample in a study of shared clonotypes between healthy human individuals. The table came from immunoSEQ multiplex PCR; TCRdb's copy has only in-frame clones and leaves some out. The sample lists 550,000 to 850,000 clones; under 80% were seen once. The material sequenced was memory CD4+ T cells sorted from blood. Noted subset: CD45RA-negative fraction. These receptors came from a young woman in good health.

This clone showed up just a few times. This chain joins TRBV5-1 and TRBJ2-3; TRBD2 matches at 11 bases. This CDR3 has 14 amino acids. V shed 9 bases, J shed 0 bases, and the junction held 3 bases outside the gene matches. Germline V gene data show CDR1 as SGHRS and CDR2 as YFSETQ. The CDR3 here is CATRLAGSTDTQYF. The CDR3 DNA reads as TGCGCCACCCGACTAGCGGGGAGCACAGATACGCAGTATTTT.

This chain connects TRBV5-1 to TRBJ1-3; D gene uncertain. This CDR3 has 15 residues. Germline CDR1 reads SGHRS; CDR2 reads YFSETQ. Between the trimmed V and J ends, which lost 0 bases and 4 bases, there was a span of 11 bases. CDR3 DNA: TGCGCCAGCAGCTTGGGGGATTCCGAAGGAAACACCATATATTTT. Its translation is CASSLGDSEGNTIYF. The whole variable domain, filled in from reference TRBV5-1 and TRBJ1-3, reads KAGVTQTPRYLIKTRGQQVTLSCSPISGHRSVSWYQQTPGQGLQFLFEYFSETQRNKGNFPGRFSGRQFSNSRSEMNVSTLELGDSALYLCASSLGDSEGNTIYFGEGSWLTVV.

The chain joins TRBV2 to TRBJ1-1, with D tentatively TRBD1 (6 bases). Trimming took off 2 bases at V and 5 bases at J, with 12 bases between the two ends. Germline CDR1 reads SNHLY; CDR2 reads FYNNEI. The CDR3 is made up of 14 amino acids. CDR3 coding DNA: TGTGCCAGCAGTGAATTACAGGGTGGGACTGAAGCTTTCTTT. Translated: CASSELQGGTEAFF.

CDR3 bases: TGTGCCAGCAGCCGGGGACGGTCAGGAAACACCATATATTTT. It yields the protein CASSRGRSGNTIYF. J is TRBJ1-3 and V is TRBV13; D possibly corresponds to TRBD1 (5 bases). Germline CDR1 is PRHDT and CDR2 is FYEKMQ (reference sequence). Trimming removed 5 bases at V and 4 bases at J, with 12 bases between. This CDR3 comprises 14 residues.

This chain uses TRBV12-5 with TRBJ2-3; D may be TRBD1 or TRBD2 (5 bases each). Germline lookup yields CDR1 LGHNT and CDR2 FRNRAP. Trimming pared 0 bases from V and 5 bases from J, leaving 15 bases between. This CDR3 contains 16 residues. CDR3 nucleotides: TGTGCTAGTGGTTTGGTACGGGACCTCTCAGGAGATACGCAGTATTTT. It specifies CASGLVRDLSGDTQYF.

The genes are TRBV6-1 and TRBJ2-7, with D perhaps TRBD1 (5 bases). This CDR3 region has 14 residues. Germline values: CDR1 MNHNS, CDR2 SASEGT. Trimming left V 5 bases short and J 4 bases short, with 15 bases between. This CDR3 reads CASSPQFDSYEQYF. CDR3 nucleotide sequence: TGTGCCAGCAGTCCTCAGTTCGACAGTTACGAGCAGTACTTC.

The J gene is TRBJ2-3, the V gene TRBV6-1; D not certain. V was pared by 2 bases and J by 4 bases, with 10 bases between. Germline V CDR1 and CDR2: MNHNS, SASEGT. This CDR3 has 14 residues. CDR3 loop: CASSEIFTADTQYF. The CDR3 region has the DNA TGTGCCAGCAGTGAAATCTTTACCGCAGATACGCAGTATTTT.

This chain connects TRBV18 to TRBJ2-5; TRBD2 aligns across 14 bases. The CDR3 has 16 residues. Germline V gene sequence: CDR1 KGHSH, CDR2 LQKENI. The junction had 3 bases not matched to a gene; V was cut back by 2 bases and J by 4 bases. This chain's CDR3 is CASSPSGLAGGETQYF. The CDR3 DNA follows: TGTGCCAGCTCACCAAGCGGACTAGCGGGAGGAGAGACCCAGTACTTC. Filled out from reference TRBV18 and TRBJ2-5, the complete variable domain reads NAGVMQNPRHLVRRRGQEARLRCSPMKGHSHVYWYRQLPEEGLKFMVYLQKENIIDESGMPKERFSAEFPKEGPSILRIQQVVRGDSAAYFCASSPSGLAGGETQYFGPGTRLLVL.

The gene calls are TRBV28 and TRBJ2-1, with 9 bases aligning to TRBD1. Germline V gene lookup returns CDR1 MDHEN and CDR2 SYDVKM. This CDR3 has 16 amino acids. The V and J ends lost 5 bases and 3 bases, in that order; junction bases with no gene match: 8. The CDR3 DNA is TGTGCCAGCAGTCGGGGGACAGGGTCGATCTACAATGAGCAGTTCTTC. Translating gives CASSRGTGSIYNEQFF.

The chain is built from TRBV2 and TRBJ2-7, with D maybe TRBD1 (7 bases). Germline assignment: CDR1 SNHLY and CDR2 FYNNEI. The CDR3 spans 18 residues. Trimming left V 10 bases short and J 0 bases short, with 28 bases between. CDR3: CATAGGYQAARSSYEQYF. In nucleotides, the CDR3 is TGTGCCACCGCAGGGGGGTATCAAGCGGCGAGGAGCTCCTACGAGCAGTACTTC.

This clone was detected only once. J is TRBJ1-3 and V is TRBV28; D is unresolved. Trimming stripped 5 bases from V and 3 bases from J, with 17 bases between. The V gene's germline CDR1 is MDHEN and CDR2 SYDVKM. The CDR3 has 16 amino acids. CDR3 in DNA: TGTGCCAGCAGTCCGCCGGGATTTTCGGATGGAAACACCATATATTTT. This sequence encodes CASSPPGFSDGNTIYF.

This rearrangement joins TRBV29-1 to TRBJ2-7; D uncertain. From germline, CDR1 is SQVTM and CDR2 ANQGSEA. V was cut by 5 bases and J by 4 bases, with 24 bases left in between. The CDR3 is made up of 16 amino acids. CDR3 sequence reads: CSVLQRTVMTNYEQYF. In DNA form, the CDR3 reads TGCAGCGTTCTCCAAAGGACCGTCATGACCAATTACGAGCAGTACTTC.

This clone showed up just once. This sequence joins TRBV21-1 and TRBJ1-2; TRBD1 is the table's D call and was not checked against the DNA. TRBV21-1 counts as a pseudogene. CDR3 length: 16 residues. CDR3 region: CASSSGQGARRYGYTF. Here the CDR3 DNA reads TGTGCCAGCAGCAGCGGACAGGGGGCGCGTCGGTATGGCTACACCTTC.

The chain joins TRBV7-9 to TRBJ2-1; 8 nucleotides agree with TRBD2. V dropped 5 bases and J dropped 5; count of bases not matched to a gene: 11. In germline, CDR1 is SEHNR, CDR2 FQNEAQ (reference sequence). The CDR3 has 16 amino acids. CDR3 bases: TGTGCCAGCAGCATCCGGGCGGGGGGTTTAAACAATGAGCAGTTCTTC. Translated, it gives CASSIRAGGLNNEQFF. Full variable domain (remainder filled in from reference TRBV7-9 and TRBJ2-1): DTGVSQNPRHKITKRGQNVTFRCDPISEHNRLYWYRQTLGQGPEFLTYFQNEAQLEKSRLLSDRFSAERPKGSFSTLEIQRTEQGDSAMYLCASSIRAGGLNNEQFFGPGTRLTVL.

This clone has only a few counts. The chain links TRBV30 to TRBJ2-7, with D maybe TRBD1 (6 bases). This CDR3 has 12 amino acids. CDR1 GTSNPN and CDR2 SVGIG come from the germline V gene (reference sequence). V lost 4 bases and J lost 4, with 11 bases in between. The CDR3 loop reads CAWTGQTYEQYF. CDR3 nucleotide sequence: TGTGCCTGGACCGGACAGACTTACGAGCAGTACTTC.

This chain connects TRBV27 to TRBJ2-3, with 15 bases fitting TRBD2. V shed 5 bases and J 1 base; nucleotides not matched to a gene: 7. CDR1 and CDR2 from the germline V gene are MNHEY and SMNVEV (reference sequence). The CDR3 loop spans 18 amino acids. The chain's CDR3 is CASSLWTSGRAGTDTQYF. CDR3 nucleotides: TGTGCCAGCAGTCTCTGGACTAGCGGGAGGGCCGGCACAGATACGCAGTATTTT.

This sequence joins TRBV5-1 and TRBJ2-1, with 12 nucleotides matching TRBD2. Germline V gene data show CDR1 as SGHRS and CDR2 as YFSETQ. The V segment lost 5 bases and the J segment 0 bases; nucleotides outside the gene matches: 12. There are 19 residues in the CDR3. The CDR3 sequence: CASRIRTSGATTSYNEQFF. CDR3 sequence (DNA): TGCGCCAGCAGGATTAGGACTAGCGGGGCTACCACCTCCTACAATGAGCAGTTCTTC. The variable domain in full, completed from reference TRBV5-1 and TRBJ2-1, reads KAGVTQTPRYLIKTRGQQVTLSCSPISGHRSVSWYQQTPGQGLQFLFEYFSETQRNKGNFPGRFSGRQFSNSRSEMNVSTLELGDSALYLCASRIRTSGATTSYNEQFFGPGTRLTVL.

The rearrangement uses TRBV5-6 and TRBJ2-1; unclear D gene. V was cut by 4 bases and J by 6 bases, with 11 bases left in between. The CDR3 is 13 residues long. CDR1 and CDR2 from the germline V gene are SGHDT and YYEEEE. The CDR3 loop reads CASSRVTGNEQFF. The CDR3 coding sequence is TGTGCCAGCAGCCGCGTTACGGGCAATGAGCAGTTCTTC.

The gene calls are TRBV7-9 and TRBJ2-3, with D possibly TRBD2 on 6 matching bases. There are 15 residues in the CDR3. CDR1 and CDR2 (germline): SEHNR, FQNEAQ (reference sequence). V gave up 1 base and J gave up 0 bases, with 8 bases separating them. The CDR3 loop reads CASSLGGTSTDTQYF. In nucleotides, the CDR3 is TGTGCCAGCAGCTTAGGGGGGACTAGCACAGATACGCAGTATTTT. Full variable domain (outside the CDR3, taken from reference TRBV7-9 and TRBJ2-3): DTGVSQNPRHKITKRGQNVTFRCDPISEHNRLYWYRQTLGQGPEFLTYFQNEAQLEKSRLLSDRFSAERPKGSFSTLEIQRTEQGDSAMYLCASSLGGTSTDTQYFGPGTRLTVL.

To note about this clone: This same CDR3 is encoded by further DNA sequences in the sample. The chain combines TRBV28 with TRBJ1-1; weak D call: TRBD1 (5 bases). The CDR3 contains 13 residues. Trimming took off 4 bases at V and 1 base at J, with 7 bases between the two ends. Germline V CDR1 and CDR2: MDHEN, SYDVKM. CDR3 DNA sequence: TGTGCCAGCAGTTCCGGACAGAACACTGAAGCTTTCTTT. Translating it yields CASSSGQNTEAFF.